Below are 27 T cell receptor beta chains sequenced from a single sample in a study of blood T cell repertoires in COVID-19 (dated by TCRdb to between 2020 and 2021). Library generation was performed with the immunoSEQ multiplex PCR assay. Imported from immuneACCESS, the table was reduced by TCRdb to in-frame sequences with V and J called. These copies leave out some clones; in studies compared against another copy, an unresolved V gene accounts for under half, and the cause of the remainder is not known. The sample table holds a few hundred thousand clones, of which over 85% were seen once. The ten largest make up 1.5% to 2% of the sample. Sequencing was performed on peripheral blood. Receptors were obtained from a woman aged 30 to 39 with COVID-19, enrolled during active disease.

J is TRBJ1-1 and V is TRBV5-1; no definite D call. CDR3 size: 14 residues. Trimming stripped 1 base from V and 0 bases from J, with 7 bases between. CDR1 is SGHRS and CDR2 is YFSETQ in the germline V gene. CDR3 in DNA: TGCGCCAGCAGCTTGATCGGGATGAACACTGAAGCTTTCTTT. Its protein product is CASSLIGMNTEAFF. The full variable domain, completed using reference TRBV5-1 and TRBJ1-1, is KAGVTQTPRYLIKTRGQQVTLSCSPISGHRSVSWYQQTPGQGLQFLFEYFSETQRNKGNFPGRFSGRQFSNSRSEMNVSTLELGDSALYLCASSLIGMNTEAFFGQGTRLTVV.

The chain carries TRBV7-3 and TRBJ1-6; 9 positions match TRBD1. Germline V CDR1 and CDR2: SGHTA, FQGTGA. V was clipped by 8 bases and J by 10 bases; unmatched bases: 9. This CDR3 spans 14 amino acids. CDR3 nucleotide sequence: TGTGCCAGCTTCTCCGGGACAGGGATGTCACCCCTCCACTTT. As protein: CASFSGTGMSPLHF.

The V gene is TRBV30, the J gene TRBJ1-1, with 7 bases matching TRBD1. Germline trimming cut 3 bases from V and 8 bases from J; bases unmatched to any gene: 3. Germline assignment: CDR1 GTSNPN and CDR2 SVGIG (reference sequence). The CDR3 loop spans 11 amino acids. DNA for the CDR3: TGTGCCTGGAGGACAGGGCCAGAAGCTTTCTTT. It encodes CAWRTGPEAFF.

V usage is TRBV12-5 and J usage is TRBJ2-1; D is possibly TRBD1 (6 bases). Trimming cost V 5 bases and J 5 bases, with 13 bases left between them. Germline CDR1 and CDR2: LGHNT and FRNRAP. The CDR3 loop spans 14 amino acids. CDR3 nucleotide sequence: TGTGCTAGTGGTACACGGACAGCTAACAATGAGCAGTTCTTC. Translation gives CASGTRTANNEQFF.

This clone was detected once. V is TRBV5-1 and J is TRBJ1-2; unclear D gene. Germline CDR1 SGHRS, CDR2 YFSETQ. CDR3 length: 14 residues. V was shortened by 0 bases and J by 4 bases, with 10 bases between the two germline ends. The CDR3 region has the DNA TGCGCCAGCAGCTTGGTCCTGGGAGGCTATGGCTACACCTTC. As protein: CASSLVLGGYGYTF.

The genes are TRBV6-4 and TRBJ1-1; TRBD1 matches 11 bases. Germline V gene data show CDR1 as MRHNA and CDR2 as SNTAGT. J gave up 7 bases and V 0 bases, and 1 base lay outside the gene matches. The CDR3 contains 14 residues. CDR3 loop: CASSDSGTGGEAFF. The CDR3 region has the DNA TGTGCCAGCAGTGACTCCGGGACAGGGGGTGAAGCTTTCTTT.

This clone was counted once. The V and J genes are TRBV7-9 and TRBJ1-3, with unresolved D. The CDR3 is made up of 14 amino acids. Germline lookup yields CDR1 SEHNR and CDR2 FQNEAQ (reference sequence). The ends were cut back, 4 bases at V and 1 base at J, with 8 bases in the middle. CDR3 sequence reads: CASSSLRSGNTIYF. The DNA for the CDR3 is TGTGCCAGCAGCTCCCTCCGGTCTGGAAACACCATATATTTT.

The chain carries TRBV11-2 and TRBJ2-3, with 8 bases aligning to TRBD2. CDR1 is SGHAT and CDR2 is FQNNGV in the germline V gene. V lost 3 bases to trimming and J lost 2 bases; unmatched junction nucleotides: 4. The CDR3 contains 15 residues. CDR3: CASSLSGGITDTQYF. The CDR3, as DNA: TGTGCCAGCAGCTTGAGCGGGGGAATCACAGATACGCAGTATTTT.

The chain recombines TRBV18 with TRBJ1-2; D not certain. The CDR3 loop spans 13 amino acids. Looked up from germline, CDR1 is KGHSH and CDR2 is LQKENI. Trimming shortened V by 2 bases and J by 2 bases, and 6 bases separated the two germline ends. CDR3: CASSPTGNYGYTF. CDR3 sequence (DNA): TGTGCCAGCTCACCAACGGGGAACTATGGCTACACCTTC.

The chain recombines TRBV27 with TRBJ1-6; D unresolved. The CDR3 runs 14 residues. The V gene lost 2 bases and the J gene lost 9 bases, with 11 bases spanning the gap. Germline V lookup: CDR1 MNHEY, CDR2 SMNVEV (reference sequence). The chain's CDR3 is CASSLGGRGSPLHF. For the CDR3, the DNA is TGTGCCAGCAGTTTAGGAGGTCGAGGTTCACCCCTCCACTTT.

The V gene is TRBV5-5, the J gene TRBJ2-1, with TRBD2 matching over 9 bases. After removal of 0 bases from V and 8 bases from J, the junction contained 6 bases not matched to a gene. CDR3 length equals 15 residues. The germline V gene has CDR1 SGHKS and CDR2 YYEKEE (reference sequence). CDR3 protein: CASSLVRGGGDEQFF. As DNA, the CDR3 is TGTGCCAGCAGCTTGGTGCGGGGGGGCGGTGATGAGCAGTTCTTC.

This sequence joins TRBV7-9 and TRBJ1-2; D is unresolved. Trimming pared 4 bases from V and 1 base from J, leaving 7 bases between. Germline V lookup: CDR1 SEHNR, CDR2 FQNEAQ (reference sequence). CDR3 length: 13 residues. As DNA, the CDR3 is TGTGCCAGCAGCTATGGCTTTAACTATGGCTACACCTTC. It codes for CASSYGFNYGYTF.

The genes are TRBV7-9 and TRBJ1-4; D perhaps matches TRBD1 (5 bases). There are 14 residues in the CDR3. Trimming removed 3 bases at V and 8 bases at J, with 13 bases between. Germline CDR1 and CDR2: SEHNR and FQNEAQ (reference sequence). The CDR3 sequence is CASSFLLEGEKLFF. CDR3 DNA sequence: TGTGCCAGCAGCTTCCTCTTGGAGGGGGAAAAACTGTTTTTT. Together with reference TRBV7-9 and TRBJ1-4, the CDR3 gives the full variable domain: DTGVSQNPRHKITKRGQNVTFRCDPISEHNRLYWYRQTLGQGPEFLTYFQNEAQLEKSRLLSDRFSAERPKGSFSTLEIQRTEQGDSAMYLCASSFLLEGEKLFFGSGTQLSVL.

In its sample, this clone was seen a few times. This chain joins TRBV10-1 and TRBJ2-2; perhaps TRBD2 as D (6 bases). With 4 bases removed from V and 1 base from J, the gap between germline ends came to 16 bases. The CDR3 spans 17 residues. Germline CDR1 WNHNN, CDR2 SYGVQD (reference sequence). The CDR3, as DNA: TGCGCCAGCAGTGGAAGGCGGGGAGCCCTGAACACCGGGGAGCTGTTTTTT. Amino acids: CASSGRRGALNTGELFF.

The rearrangement links TRBV11-2 to TRBJ2-3, with 8 bases that match TRBD2. V lost 5 bases to trimming and J lost 2 bases; unmatched junction nucleotides: 9. The CDR3 is made up of 16 amino acids. Germline V lookup: CDR1 SGHAT, CDR2 FQNNGV. CDR3 in DNA: TGTGCCAGCAGCCAAACGACGGGGGGGCTCACAGATACGCAGTATTTT. Translated: CASSQTTGGLTDTQYF.

The V and J genes are TRBV7-9 and TRBJ1-2; D possibly corresponds to TRBD1 (6 bases). Germline assignment: CDR1 SEHNR and CDR2 FQNEAQ (reference sequence). The ends were cut back, 5 bases at V and 4 bases at J, with 20 bases in the middle. The CDR3 has 16 amino acids. This CDR3 reads CASSTTGTHFAYGYTF. CDR3 nucleotide sequence: TGTGCCAGCAGCACCACCGGGACACATTTCGCCTATGGCTACACCTTC.

This sequence joins TRBV7-3 and TRBJ2-3; 7 bases are a match to TRBD2. The germline V gene has CDR1 SGHTA and CDR2 FQGTGA. V shed 5 bases, J shed 4 bases, and the junction held 6 bases outside the gene matches. CDR3 length: 14 amino acids. DNA of the CDR3: TGTGCCAGCAGCCCCGGACTAGGGCCAGATACGCAGTATTTT. Protein sequence: CASSPGLGPDTQYF.

The J gene is TRBJ2-2, the V gene TRBV5-4; 13 positions agree with TRBD2. The CDR3 spans 15 residues. V dropped 4 bases and J dropped 6; count of bases not matched to a gene: 3. CDR1 SGHNT and CDR2 YYREEE come from the germline V gene (reference sequence). The CDR3 nucleotides are TGTGCCAGCAGCGTGACTAGCGGGGGGTCCGGGGAGCTGTTTTTT. The encoded protein is CASSVTSGGSGELFF.

The J gene is TRBJ2-7, the V gene TRBV6-1; TRBD1 matches 9 bases. V gave up 2 bases and J gave up 6 bases; unmatched junction bases: 8. The CDR3 sequence is 15 residues long. Per the germline V gene, CDR1 is MNHNS and CDR2 is SASEGT. This CDR3 is CASSEWDRAPSEQYV. CDR3 DNA sequence: TGTGCCAGCAGTGAATGGGACAGGGCCCCCTCCGAGCAGTACGTC.

V and J are TRBV15 and TRBJ2-1; 11 bases line up with TRBD2. This CDR3 comprises 15 residues. Germline V gene data show CDR1 as LNHNV and CDR2 as YYDKDF (reference sequence). The trim removed 4 bases at V and 4 bases at J, leaving 3 bases unmatched. For the CDR3, the DNA is TGTGCCACCAGCAAACTAGCGGGGGAATACAATGAGCAGTTCTTC. Protein: CATSKLAGEYNEQFF.

The rearrangement uses TRBV5-6 and TRBJ2-1, with D perhaps matching TRBD1 (6 bases). This CDR3 spans 16 amino acids. V lost 6 bases and J lost 0, with 16 bases in between. The germline CDR1 and CDR2 sequences are SGHDT and YYEEEE. CDR3 sequence (DNA): TGTGCCAGCAATCAGGGGTCAGGGGCCTCCTACAATGAGCAGTTCTTC. Protein product: CASNQGSGASYNEQFF.

V is TRBV3-1 (or the pseudogene TRBV3-2) and J is TRBJ2-2; TRBD2 aligns across 10 bases. The length of the CDR3 is 14 residues. The J segment lost 7 bases and the V segment lost 6 bases, leaving 5 bases of the junction unmatched. Germline V gives CDR1 LGHDT, CDR2 YNNKEL (reference sequence). The CDR3 sequence is CASSRTSGDGELFF. As DNA, the CDR3 is TGTGCCAGCAGTCGGACTAGCGGTGACGGGGAGCTGTTTTTT.

CDR3 bases: TGTGCCAGTAGTATCTTTCAGGGGGGTATGAACACTGAAGCTTTCTTT. Translation gives CASSIFQGGMNTEAFF. The chain carries TRBV19 and TRBJ1-1; 7 bases match TRBD1. CDR3 length: 16 residues. The germline CDR1 and CDR2 sequences are LNHDA and SQIVND (reference sequence). V lost 3 bases to trimming and J lost 0 bases; unmatched junction nucleotides: 7.

This chain connects TRBV7-9 to TRBJ1-1; possible D gene TRBD1, 6 bases. The CDR3 spans 11 residues. The V gene's germline CDR1 is SEHNR and CDR2 FQNEAQ (reference sequence). Trimming took off 5 bases at V and 13 bases at J, with 14 bases between the two ends. For the CDR3, the DNA is TGTGCCAGCAGCCCCGGGACATTTTGTTTCTTT. Translating it yields CASSPGTFCFF.

J is TRBJ1-5 and V is TRBV2; TRBD1 aligns across 7 bases. The CDR3 consists of 15 residues. The germline CDR1 and CDR2 sequences are SNHLY and FYNNEI. V gave up 2 bases and J gave up 6 bases; unmatched junction bases: 7. The CDR3 nucleotides read TGTGCCAGCAGTGAATTAGGGGGCAAGGGTCAGCCCCAGCATTTT. Amino acids: CASSELGGKGQPQHF.

This chain uses TRBV11-2 with TRBJ2-7; D possibly corresponds to TRBD2 (5 bases). The V end lost 4 bases, the J end lost 4 bases, and 20 bases lay between the germline ends. CDR3 size: 16 residues. Germline CDR1 and CDR2: SGHAT and FQNNGV. CDR3 protein: CASSSVADSHPYEQYF. The CDR3 nucleotides read TGTGCCAGCAGCTCCGTTGCGGACTCACACCCGTACGAGCAGTACTTC.

The rearrangement links TRBV7-2 to TRBJ1-5; possibly TRBD1 for D (6 bases). Germline CDR1 SGHTA, CDR2 FQGNSA. The CDR3 runs 14 residues. The V and J ends lost 5 bases and 6 bases respectively, with 14 bases between them. Here the CDR3 reads CASSPNRVLQPQHF. DNA of the CDR3: TGTGCCAGCAGCCCTAACAGGGTTCTTCAGCCCCAGCATTTT.